Following are 6 T cell receptor beta chains from one sample sequenced in a study of T cell responses to AZD1222 COVID-19 vaccine (dated by TCRdb to about 2021). Preparation of the library involved the immunoSEQ multiplex PCR assay. Entries here come from immuneACCESS through TCRdb and include only in-frame sequences with V and J called. Some clones fail to appear in such tables; in the studies checked, an unresolved V gene covers under half of the shortfall, and the cause of the remainder is unknown. The sample table records roughly 100,000 clones; roughly 87% of these occur just once. About 4.8% of the sample rests with the top ten. The sample's time point label, in plain terms: baseline before first vaccination. This material consisted of peripheral blood, taken on day 0 of AZD1222 vaccination. The receptors were sampled from an adult in good health.

The J gene is TRBJ2-5, the V gene TRBV5-1; tentatively, D is TRBD1 (6 bases). This CDR3 has 15 residues. The germline V gene encodes CDR1 SGHRS and CDR2 YFSETQ. The V gene lost 0 bases and the J gene lost 2 bases, with 11 bases spanning the gap. CDR3 in amino acids: CASSLAGQRQETQYF. As DNA, the CDR3 is TGCGCCAGCAGCTTGGCCGGACAGCGACAAGAGACCCAGTACTTC.

The chain couples TRBV19 to TRBJ1-5; no clear D. Per germline, CDR1 LNHDA and CDR2 SQIVND (reference sequence). The germline V and J ends were trimmed by 6 bases and 4 bases, with 7 bases remaining between them. The CDR3 runs 12 residues. This CDR3 reads CASRDGNQPQHF. For the CDR3, the DNA is TGTGCCAGTAGGGACGGAAATCAGCCCCAGCATTTT.

The gene calls are TRBV20-1 and TRBJ1-4; D is unclear. The V end lost 3 bases, the J end lost 6 bases, and 11 bases lay between the germline ends. The CDR3 runs 13 residues. Per germline, CDR1 DFQATT and CDR2 SNEGSKA (reference sequence). The CDR3 nucleotides read TGCAGTGCTAGTCGTCGGGTAGATGAAAAACTGTTTTTT. This sequence encodes CSASRRVDEKLFF.

The V gene is TRBV12-3 or TRBV12-4, the J gene TRBJ2-1; 7 bases agree with TRBD1. This CDR3 comprises 13 residues. Germline trimming cut 4 bases from V and 9 bases from J; bases unmatched to any gene: 6. CDR3 in amino acids: CASSWTGRSEQFF. CDR3 DNA: TGTGCCAGCAGTTGGACAGGTAGGAGTGAGCAGTTCTTC.

The rearrangement links TRBV3-1 (or the pseudogene TRBV3-2) to TRBJ2-1; D not resolved. From germline, CDR1 is LGHDT and CDR2 YNNKEL (reference sequence). The CDR3 runs to 14 residues. Between the trimmed V and J ends, which lost 1 base and 7 bases, there was a span of 11 bases. The chain's CDR3 is CASSQAAGGNEQFF. The CDR3 DNA is TGTGCCAGCAGCCAAGCCGCTGGTGGTAATGAGCAGTTCTTC.

The chain links TRBV12-3 or TRBV12-4 to TRBJ1-6; D gene uncertain. The CDR3 extends over 13 amino acids. With 1 base removed from V and 13 bases from J, the gap between germline ends came to 11 bases. CDR3 sequence reads: CASSLVKPAPLHF. CDR3 DNA sequence: TGTGCCAGCAGTTTAGTGAAACCAGCCCCCCTCCACTTT.